This entry lists 18 T cell receptor beta chains sequenced from one sample in a study of CD8+ T cells in alopecia areata. Noted treatment: oral pan-JAK inhibitor, 5-10 mg twice daily. In each case, RNA was isolated and then reverse transcribed into cDNA as the sequencing template. Clones were read by immunoSEQ multiplex PCR, and TCRdb kept only the in-frame ones, dropping some. The sample has around 270,000 clones, about 62% seen once. Sequences were derived from CD4+ T cells sorted from blood, sampled at week 24, from a patient treated with tofacitinib. Receptors originate from a human donor with alopecia areata.

Written as DNA, the CDR3 is TGTGCCAGCAGAAGGACAGGGGGCTTTAATCTCATTCAGTACTTC. Protein sequence: CASRRTGGFNLIQYF. This chain uses TRBV2 with TRBJ2-4; 11 nucleotides line up with TRBD1. V was clipped by 6 bases and J by 9 bases; unmatched bases: 10. Germline assignment: CDR1 SNHLY and CDR2 FYNNEI. The CDR3 length is 15 residues.

A few counts support this clone. V and J are TRBV28 and TRBJ2-5; D is possibly TRBD1 (5 bases). V was clipped by 2 bases and J by 5 bases, with 15 bases between them. Germline lookup yields CDR1 MDHEN and CDR2 SYDVKM. The CDR3 spans 15 residues. In DNA form, the CDR3 reads TGTGCCAGCAGTTTACAGGGTAGCTATCAGGAGACCCAGTACTTC. Translated, it gives CASSLQGSYQETQYF.

The chain uses TRBV30 and TRBJ2-5; TRBD1 might be the D (6 bases). In germline, CDR1 is GTSNPN, CDR2 SVGIG (reference sequence). V was shortened by 0 bases and J by 5 bases, with 16 bases between the two germline ends. The CDR3 has 15 amino acids. Here the CDR3 DNA reads TGTGCCTGGAGTGTACGGGGACACCCGCGGGAGACCCAGTACTTC. Residues: CAWSVRGHPRETQYF.

The chain couples TRBV29-1 to TRBJ2-7; maybe TRBD2 (6 bases). The germline CDR1 and CDR2 sequences are SQVTM and ANQGSEA. The CDR3 consists of 13 residues. V was shortened by 5 bases and J by 6 bases, with 17 bases between the two germline ends. The CDR3 is CSVRGRLESEQYF. For the CDR3, the DNA is TGCAGCGTTCGGGGGAGACTAGAAAGCGAGCAGTACTTC.

The chain links TRBV9 to TRBJ2-2, with D perhaps matching TRBD1 (6 bases). Germline-derived CDR1 and CDR2 are SGDLS and YYNGEE. The germline V and J ends were trimmed by 0 bases and 0 bases, with 24 bases remaining between them. CDR3 length equals 21 residues. The CDR3 bases are TGTGCCAGCAGCGTAGCTTTAGGGGGTGCTTCCTTGAGCGCGAACACCGGGGAGCTGTTTTTT. As protein: CASSVALGGASLSANTGELFF.

This clone occurred once. In nucleotides, the CDR3 is TGTGCCAGCAGCCCCGGGACATCAGATACGCAGTATTTT. Encoded protein: CASSPGTSDTQYF. The chain recombines TRBV7-2 with TRBJ2-3; maybe TRBD1 (6 bases). The CDR3 length is 13 residues. V gave up 5 bases and J gave up 4 bases, with 10 bases separating them. Germline V lookup: CDR1 SGHTA, CDR2 FQGNSA.

This clone has just a few counts. CDR3 amino acids: CASSPQVGGGENTEAFF. CDR3 nucleotide sequence: TGTGCCAGCTCACCACAAGTAGGGGGCGGGGAGAACACTGAAGCTTTCTTT. The chain is built from TRBV18 and TRBJ1-1; TRBD1 aligns across 7 bases. The CDR3 sequence is 17 residues long. The germline gives CDR1 KGHSH, CDR2 LQKENI. V shed 1 base, J shed 1 base, and the junction held 9 bases outside the gene matches.

The gene calls are TRBV5-6 and TRBJ2-3, with D possibly being TRBD1 (5 bases). Trimming cost V 0 bases and J 4 bases, with 12 bases left between them. The germline V gene has CDR1 SGHDT and CDR2 YYEEEE. The length of the CDR3 is 15 residues. The CDR3 here is CASSLAGGAADTQYF. DNA of the CDR3: TGTGCCAGCAGCTTGGCCGGTGGGGCTGCAGATACGCAGTATTTT.

The chain employs TRBV14 and TRBJ2-5; the D is unclear. V dropped 2 bases and J dropped 3 bases, with 7 bases sitting between them. This CDR3 comprises 13 residues. Germline V gene lookup returns CDR1 SGHDN and CDR2 FVKESK. The CDR3 protein is CASSQLPKETQYF. The CDR3, as DNA: TGTGCCAGCAGCCAACTCCCTAAAGAGACCCAGTACTTC.

The CDR3 region has the DNA TGTGCCTGGAGTGTAGGGGACCCCGGGAATAAGCGGGACGAGCAGTACTTC. It specifies CAWSVGDPGNKRDEQYF. J is TRBJ2-7 and V is TRBV30; D is possibly TRBD2 (6 bases). The germline V gene has CDR1 GTSNPN and CDR2 SVGIG (reference sequence). The CDR3 has 17 amino acids. V was cut by 0 bases and J by 5 bases, with 23 bases left in between.

This chain joins TRBV7-2 and TRBJ1-1; D ambiguous. Germline CDR1 SGHTA, CDR2 FQGNSA. This CDR3 is built from 14 residues. V lost 0 bases and J lost 8, with 13 bases in between. The CDR3, as DNA: TGTGCCAGCAGCTTAGCGAACGGTTCTCCAGAAGCTTTCTTT. It encodes CASSLANGSPEAFF. Complete variable domain (other parts from reference TRBV7-2 and TRBJ1-1): GAGVSQSPSNKVTEKGKDVELRCDPISGHTALYWYRQSLGQGLEFLIYFQGNSAPDKSGLPSDRFSAERTGGSVSTLTIQRTQQEDSAVYLCASSLANGSPEAFFGQGTRLTVV.

This clone was recorded once. CDR3 region: CASSQDPNVGGIQYF. CDR3 in DNA: TGTGCCAGCAGCCAAGATCCGAACGTGGGGGGCATTCAGTACTTC. This chain joins TRBV4-2 and TRBJ2-4; maybe TRBD2 (6 bases). From germline, CDR1 is LGHNA and CDR2 YNFKEQ. This CDR3 contains 15 residues. V was shortened by 0 bases and J by 9 bases, with 15 bases between the two germline ends.

This clone is labeled medium-sized. The chain carries TRBV9 and TRBJ2-3; D may be TRBD1 or TRBD2 (5 bases each). V gave up 4 bases and J gave up 11 bases, with 11 bases separating them. Per the germline V gene, CDR1 is SGDLS and CDR2 is YYNGEE. CDR3 size: 11 residues. CDR3 sequence reads: CASSHGTQQYF. The CDR3 DNA follows: TGTGCCAGCAGCCACGGGACCCAGCAGTATTTT.

The rearrangement links TRBV4-2 to TRBJ2-3, with 8 bases matching TRBD2. J lost 4 bases, V lost 4 bases, and 7 bases had no gene match. Per the germline V gene, CDR1 is LGHNA and CDR2 is YNFKEQ. CDR3 length: 15 residues. Written as DNA, the CDR3 is TGTGCCAGCAGCCCCTTCGGGGGGGGACCAGATACGCAGTATTTT. This codes for CASSPFGGGPDTQYF.

Concerning this clone: The same CDR3 also results from other DNA sequences found in this sample. The chain is built from TRBV7-9 and TRBJ2-3; 12 bases are shared with TRBD2. There are 16 residues in the CDR3. V dropped 4 bases and J dropped 0; count of bases not matched to a gene: 2. Looked up from germline, CDR1 is SEHNR and CDR2 is FQNEAQ (reference sequence). The CDR3 nucleotides are TGTGCCAGCAGCTCGGGGACTAGCGGGAGCACAGATACGCAGTATTTT. This codes for CASSSGTSGSTDTQYF.

This chain links TRBV2 with TRBJ2-7, with D unclear. Trimming cost V 6 bases and J 6 bases, with 15 bases left between them. In germline, CDR1 is SNHLY, CDR2 FYNNEI. The CDR3 spans 13 residues. CDR3 protein: CASRRLGTSEQYF. The CDR3 DNA reads TGTGCCAGCAGACGTCTAGGAACGAGCGAGCAGTACTTC.

The chain employs TRBV29-1 and TRBJ1-4; D might be TRBD1 (6 bases). CDR1 is SQVTM, CDR2 ANQGSEA, per germline. The CDR3 loop spans 12 amino acids. Trimming removed 4 bases from V and 7 bases from J, with 10 bases in between. The CDR3 DNA sequence: TGCAGCGTTGGCGGGGGGCCTGAAAAACTGTTTTTT. It yields the protein CSVGGGPEKLFF.

This clone is a singleton in its sample. The rearrangement links TRBV27 to TRBJ1-2; 10 bases line up with TRBD1. Germline V lookup: CDR1 MNHEY, CDR2 SMNVEV (reference sequence). The V gene end was trimmed by 5 bases and the J gene end by 4 bases; junction bases not matched to a gene: 10. This CDR3 spans 16 amino acids. CDR3 nucleotide sequence: TGTGCCAGCAGTCCAAAGGGACAGGGGATACCCTATGGCTACACCTTC. Translating gives CASSPKGQGIPYGYTF.